One T cell receptor beta chain is described in this entry. These data come from a study of CXCR3-negative and CXCR3-positive naive CD8 T cells. 5' RACE with UMI labels generated the TRB cDNA libraries. TCRdb reanalyzed the 5' RACE reads, giving one entry per CDR3 protein sequence and no DNA. This table lists some 39,000 distinct CDR3 sequences. The CDR3 is 13 residues long. Germline values: CDR1 SGHKS, CDR2 YYEKEE (reference sequence). Sequenced material: naive CXCR3- CD8+ T cells from blood. Subset specified: CD45RO-CCR7+CD27+CD95- naive CD8+ T cells lacking CXCR3 (TNR3-). The clonotype originates from a human donor in good health. Some clones in this sample may be carry-over from other donors' samples. The chain combines TRBV5-5 with TRBJ1-3. The CDR3 loop is CASSKLGGNTIYF.